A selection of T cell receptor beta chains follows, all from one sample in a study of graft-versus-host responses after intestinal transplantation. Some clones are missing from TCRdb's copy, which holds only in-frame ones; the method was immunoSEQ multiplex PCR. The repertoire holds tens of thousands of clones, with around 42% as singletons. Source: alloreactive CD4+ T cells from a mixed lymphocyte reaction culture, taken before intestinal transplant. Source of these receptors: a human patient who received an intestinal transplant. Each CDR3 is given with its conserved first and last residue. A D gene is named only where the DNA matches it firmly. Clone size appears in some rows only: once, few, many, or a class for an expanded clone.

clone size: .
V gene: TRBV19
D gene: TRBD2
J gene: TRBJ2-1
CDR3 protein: CASSLRGGDNEQFF
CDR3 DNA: TGTGCCAGTAGTCTCCGGGGAGGGGACAATGAGCAGTTCTTC

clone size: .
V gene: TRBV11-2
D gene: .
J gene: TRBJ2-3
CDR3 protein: CASKRDWGEVSDTQYF
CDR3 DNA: TGTGCCAGCAAGAGAGATTGGGGGGAAGTGTCAGATACGCAGTATTTT

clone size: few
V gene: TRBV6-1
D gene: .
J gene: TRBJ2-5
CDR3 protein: CASRVADQETQYF
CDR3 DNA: TGTGCCAGCAGGGTAGCGGACCAAGAGACCCAGTACTTC

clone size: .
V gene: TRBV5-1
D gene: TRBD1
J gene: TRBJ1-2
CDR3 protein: CASSSQGDYGYTF
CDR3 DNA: TGCGCCAGCAGCAGTCAGGGGGACTATGGCTACACCTTC

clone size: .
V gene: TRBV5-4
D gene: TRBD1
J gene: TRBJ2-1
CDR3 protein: CASSLAPGTGGGSYNEQFF
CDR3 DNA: TGTGCCAGCAGCTTGGCCCCCGGGACAGGGGGCGGCTCCTACAATGAGCAGTTCTTC

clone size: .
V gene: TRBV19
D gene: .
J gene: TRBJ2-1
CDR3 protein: CASSIVNEQFF
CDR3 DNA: TGTGCCAGTAGTATAGTAAATGAGCAGTTCTTC

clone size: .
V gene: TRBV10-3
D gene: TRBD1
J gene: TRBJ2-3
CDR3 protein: CAITPGQGVADTQYF
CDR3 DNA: TGTGCCATCACTCCGGGACAGGGGGTCGCAGATACGCAGTATTTT

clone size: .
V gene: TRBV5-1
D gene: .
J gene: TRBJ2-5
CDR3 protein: CASSLAGTKEETQYF
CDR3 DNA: TGCGCCAGCAGCTTGGCCGGGACAAAAGAAGAGACCCAGTACTTC

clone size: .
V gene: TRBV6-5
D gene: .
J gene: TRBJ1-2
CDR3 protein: CASSYSGGGLYGYTF
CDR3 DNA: TGTGCCAGCAGTTACTCTGGTGGAGGCCTCTATGGCTACACCTTC

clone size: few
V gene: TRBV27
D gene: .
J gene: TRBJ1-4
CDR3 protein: CASSPQPGLRGEKLFF
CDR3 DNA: TGTGCCAGCAGTCCCCAACCGGGCCTCCGGGGTGAAAAACTGTTTTTT

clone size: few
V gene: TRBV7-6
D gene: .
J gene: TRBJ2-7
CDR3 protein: CASSPLSREQYF
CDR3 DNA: TGTGCCAGCAGCCCCCTATCGCGCGAGCAGTACTTC

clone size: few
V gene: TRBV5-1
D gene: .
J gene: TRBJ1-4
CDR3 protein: CASSLALAGAGEKLFF
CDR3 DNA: TGCGCCAGCAGCTTGGCCTTGGCAGGGGCAGGGGAAAAACTGTTTTTT

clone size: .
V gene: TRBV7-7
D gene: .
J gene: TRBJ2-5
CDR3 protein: CASSLVGAQETQYF
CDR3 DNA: TGTGCTAGCAGCTTAGTGGGGGCCCAAGAGACCCAGTACTTC

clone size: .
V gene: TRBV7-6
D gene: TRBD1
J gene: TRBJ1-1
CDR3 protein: CASSLAGTGNTEAFF
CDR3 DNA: TGTGCCAGCAGCTTAGCCGGGACAGGGAACACTGAAGCTTTCTTT

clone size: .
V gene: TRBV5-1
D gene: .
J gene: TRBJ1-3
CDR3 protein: CASSFAPLRYSGNTIYF
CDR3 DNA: TGCGCCAGCAGCTTCGCTCCCCTCCGGTACTCTGGAAACACCATATATTTT

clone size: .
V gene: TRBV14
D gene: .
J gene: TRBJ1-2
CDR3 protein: CASSGGLFYGYTF
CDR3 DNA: TGTGCCAGCAGCGGGGGACTCTTCTATGGCTACACCTTC

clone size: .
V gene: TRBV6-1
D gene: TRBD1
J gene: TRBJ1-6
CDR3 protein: CASSDGQGSSYNSPLHF
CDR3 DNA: TGTGCCAGCAGTGACGGACAGGGGAGTTCCTATAATTCACCCCTCCACTTT

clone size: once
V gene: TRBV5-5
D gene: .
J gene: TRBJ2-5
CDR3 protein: CASSFRGQETQYF
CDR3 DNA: TGTGCCAGCAGCTTCAGGGGCCAAGAGACCCAGTACTTC

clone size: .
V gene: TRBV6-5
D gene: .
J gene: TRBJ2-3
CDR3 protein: CASRSWGRTDTQYF
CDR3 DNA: TGTGCCAGCAGGAGCTGGGGGCGGACAGATACGCAGTATTTT

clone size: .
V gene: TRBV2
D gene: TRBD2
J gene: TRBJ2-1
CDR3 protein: CASSDSGGAYNEQFF
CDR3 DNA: TGTGCCAGCAGTGATTCGGGGGGGGCCTACAATGAGCAGTTCTTC

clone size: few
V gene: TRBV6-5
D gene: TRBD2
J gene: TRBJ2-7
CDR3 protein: CASRPRLAGPYEQYF
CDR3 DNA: TGTGCCAGCAGGCCCAGACTAGCGGGGCCGTACGAGCAGTACTTC

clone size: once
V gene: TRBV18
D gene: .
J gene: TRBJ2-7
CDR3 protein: CASSPPFAGREQYF
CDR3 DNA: TGTGCCAGCTCACCACCGTTTGCGGGGCGAGAGCAGTACTTC

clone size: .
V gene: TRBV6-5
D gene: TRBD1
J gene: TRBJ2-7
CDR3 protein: CASSRDRGSYEQYF
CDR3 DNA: TGTGCCAGCAGCAGGGACAGGGGGTCCTACGAGCAGTACTTC

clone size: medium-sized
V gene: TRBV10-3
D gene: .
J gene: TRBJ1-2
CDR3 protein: CAISRGQTPYGYTF
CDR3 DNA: TGTGCCATCAGCCGAGGACAGACTCCCTATGGCTACACCTTC

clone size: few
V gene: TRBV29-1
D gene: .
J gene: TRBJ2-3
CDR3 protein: CSARDSGRDTQYF
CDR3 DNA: TGCAGCGCCCGGGACTCAGGGAGGGATACGCAGTATTTT

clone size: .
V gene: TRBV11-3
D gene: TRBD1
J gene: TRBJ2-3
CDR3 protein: CASRPRTGRRTDTQYF
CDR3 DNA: TGTGCCAGCAGACCCCGGACAGGGCGCAGGACAGATACGCAGTATTTT

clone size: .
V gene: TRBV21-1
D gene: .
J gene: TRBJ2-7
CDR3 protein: CASKSRDTKRYEQYF
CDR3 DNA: TGTGCCAGCAAGTCCCGGGACACAAAGCGGTACGAGCAGTACTTC

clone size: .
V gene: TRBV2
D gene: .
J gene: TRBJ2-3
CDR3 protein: CASSGPAGGTDTQYF
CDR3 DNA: TGTGCCAGCAGTGGCCCAGCAGGAGGAACAGATACGCAGTATTTT

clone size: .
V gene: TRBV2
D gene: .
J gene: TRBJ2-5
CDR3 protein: CASSSRVLSQETQYF
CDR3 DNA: TGTGCCAGCAGTAGCAGGGTACTCTCCCAAGAGACCCAGTACTTC

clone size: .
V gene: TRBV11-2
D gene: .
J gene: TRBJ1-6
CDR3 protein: CASSFSRDKNSPLHF
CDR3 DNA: TGTGCCAGCAGCTTCAGCCGGGACAAAAATTCACCCCTCCACTTT

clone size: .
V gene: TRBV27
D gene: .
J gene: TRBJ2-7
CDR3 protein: CASSNQDSTYEQYF
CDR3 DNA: TGTGCCAGCAGCAATCAAGACAGCACCTACGAGCAGTACTTC

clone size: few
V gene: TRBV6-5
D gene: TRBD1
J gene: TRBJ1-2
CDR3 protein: CASTRTGGFGYTF
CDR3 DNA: TGTGCCAGCACCCGGACAGGGGGCTTTGGCTACACCTTC

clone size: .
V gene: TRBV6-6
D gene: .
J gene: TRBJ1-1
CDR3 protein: CAVTGTQGNTEAFF
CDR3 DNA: TGTGCCGTCACCGGGACACAGGGGAACACTGAAGCTTTCTTT

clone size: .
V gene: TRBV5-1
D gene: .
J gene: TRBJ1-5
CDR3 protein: CASSLVAGSQPQHF
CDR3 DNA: TGCGCCAGCAGCTTGGTCGCGGGGAGTCAGCCCCAGCATTTT

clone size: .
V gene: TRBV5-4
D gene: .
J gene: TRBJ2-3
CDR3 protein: CASTSGATDTQYF
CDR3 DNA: TGTGCCAGCACCTCAGGGGCCACAGATACGCAGTATTTT

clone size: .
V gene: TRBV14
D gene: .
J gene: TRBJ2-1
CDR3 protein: CASSQPKQGPSYNEQFF
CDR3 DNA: TGTGCCAGCAGCCAACCCAAACAGGGCCCCTCCTACAATGAGCAGTTCTTC